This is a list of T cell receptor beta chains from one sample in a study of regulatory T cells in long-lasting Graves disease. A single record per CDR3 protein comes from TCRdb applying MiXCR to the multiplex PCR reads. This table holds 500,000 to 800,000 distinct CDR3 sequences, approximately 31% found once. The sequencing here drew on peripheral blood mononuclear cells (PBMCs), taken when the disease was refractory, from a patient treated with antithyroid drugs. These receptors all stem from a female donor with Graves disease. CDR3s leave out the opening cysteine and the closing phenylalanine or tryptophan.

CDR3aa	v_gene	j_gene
ASSLGGSLGETQY	TRBV12-3/TRBV12-4	TRBJ2-5
ASSLTPTSSYEQY	TRBV28	TRBJ2-7
ASSEDPASQPQH	TRBV19	TRBJ1-5
ASSYGGRTYSNQPQH	TRBV6-9	TRBJ1-5
ASSQERQTMNTEAF	TRBV3-1	TRBJ1-1
ASSTRDVTYEQY	TRBV2	TRBJ2-7
ASSFAGGPQETQY	TRBV7-7	TRBJ2-5
ASSLGPGQEKLF	TRBV12-3/TRBV12-4	TRBJ1-4
ASSYPDRGNEKLF	TRBV6-9	TRBJ1-4
ASSPGGRETQY	TRBV19	TRBJ2-5
ASSSGERNTGELF	TRBV11-2	TRBJ2-2
ASSRRQNTEAF	TRBV3-1	TRBJ1-1
SVTGRMNTEAF	TRBV29-1	TRBJ1-1
SARDEGNQPQH	TRBV20-1	TRBJ1-5
SAGPMNTEAF	TRBV29-1	TRBJ1-1
ASSYGQGNGYT	TRBV12-3/TRBV12-4	TRBJ1-2
ASSAAAGSTEAF	TRBV2	TRBJ1-1
AISESSGSGETQY	TRBV10-3	TRBJ2-5
ASSPGTLVPEAF	TRBV5-1	TRBJ1-1
ASSLGFNSPLH	TRBV7-2	TRBJ1-6
ASSLEGSLAGLYEQY	TRBV5-1	TRBJ2-7
ASSETGQGAGEQY	TRBV5-1	TRBJ2-7
ASSLPGDPYEQY	TRBV11-2	TRBJ2-7
ATSRELVGGNQPQH	TRBV15	TRBJ1-5
ASKLGTGSGVKLF	TRBV6-1	TRBJ1-4
ASSPRFNTEAF	TRBV19	TRBJ1-1
ASKVAGGDTEAF	TRBV6-1	TRBJ1-1
ATSQGQGWGGELF	TRBV6-1	TRBJ2-2
ASSPTVLSADTNIQY	TRBV11-2	TRBJ2-4
ASSLVGSGAPRRRELF	TRBV28	TRBJ2-2
ASSRPGYGYT	TRBV18	TRBJ1-2
ASSEDVSFCGYT	TRBV6-1	TRBJ1-2